The rows below give T cell receptor beta chains drawn from one sample of a study of human T cells and chemical hapten exposure. Each CDR3 protein gets one entry after TCRdb re-called the RACE reads with MiXCR. Of 70,000 to 100,000 distinct CDR3 sequences in the sample, roughly 7.2% are singletons; the top ten hold approximately 1.5%. Specimen: whole blood, collected in connection with sensitization to the hapten diphenylcyclopropenone (DPC). These receptors all stem from a woman aged 25 to 39 with alopecia areata. Some clones in this sample may be carry-over from other donors' samples. The CDR3 runs from the conserved cysteine through the conserved F or W. D genes are given only for firm matches. Not all rows give a size; the values are once, few, many and, for expanded clones, a class.

V gene,clone size,J gene,D gene,CDR3 protein,CDR3 DNA
TRBV29-1,many,TRBJ1-4,NA,CSVGRATNEKLFF,TGCAGCGTTGGAAGGGCAACTAATGAAAAACTGTTTTTT
TRBV6-5,NA,TRBJ1-1,TRBD1,CASSYETGRAFF,TGTGCCAGCAGTTACGAGACAGGGCGGGCTTTCTTT
TRBV6-5,NA,TRBJ1-1,NA,CASKDQGLNTEAFF,TGTGCCAGCAAAGATCAGGGATTGAACACTGAAGCTTTCTTT
TRBV4-2,few,TRBJ2-3,TRBD2,CASSQVGSGGTDTQYF,TGTGCCAGCAGCCAAGTCGGTAGCGGGGGCACAGATACGCAGTATTTT
TRBV6-6,NA,TRBJ2-7,TRBD2,CAIGGGTRSYEQYF,TGTGCCATTGGGGGGGGGACGCGCTCCTACGAGCAGTACTTC
TRBV20-1,NA,TRBJ1-1,NA,CSARRRGRTNTEAFF,TGCAGTGCTAGGCGGAGGGGACGTACGAACACTGAAGCTTTCTTT
TRBV20-1,many,TRBJ2-2,TRBD1,CSAISGQGASGELFF,TGCAGTGCTATCTCGGGACAGGGGGCAAGCGGGGAGCTGTTTTTT
TRBV27,few,TRBJ2-7,TRBD1,CASSSWDRGRYEQYF,TGTGCCAGCAGTTCATGGGACAGGGGGCGATACGAGCAGTACTTC
TRBV3-1,many,TRBJ2-3,TRBD2,CASSGTSGYTDTQYF,TGTGCCAGCAGCGGGACTAGCGGGTACACAGATACGCAGTATTTT
TRBV3-1,many,TRBJ2-7,NA,CASSPTEKYEQYF,TGTGCCAGCAGCCCCACAGAGAAATACGAGCAGTACTTC
TRBV27,many,TRBJ2-7,NA,CASSSEFAGSNSYEQYF,TGTGCCAGCAGTTCCGAGTTCGCCGGCAGCAACTCCTACGAGCAGTACTTC
TRBV12-3/TRBV12-4,many,TRBJ1-1,NA,CASSLAGGAGYTEAFF,TGTGCCAGCAGTTTAGCTGGGGGCGCGGGATATACTGAAGCTTTCTTT
TRBV5-4,many,TRBJ2-5,NA,CASSLSLLQETQYF,TGTGCCAGCAGCTTGAGCCTTCTACAAGAGACCCAGTACTTC
TRBV28,many,TRBJ2-6,NA,CASNTGTSDSGANVLTF,TGTGCCAGCAACACAGGGACTTCCGACTCTGGGGCCAACGTCCTGACTTTC
TRBV19,few,TRBJ1-5,NA,CASSTQAPGILPQHF,TGTGCCAGTAGTACTCAGGCCCCGGGGATTCTGCCCCAGCATTTT
TRBV2,many,TRBJ2-6,NA,CASRGTAGAPGSGANVLTF,TGTGCCAGCAGGGGAACCGCCGGGGCCCCCGGCTCTGGGGCCAACGTCCTGACTTTC
TRBV2,many,TRBJ1-5,NA,CASSGQNPQPQHF,TGTGCCAGCAGTGGACAGAACCCTCAGCCCCAGCATTTT
TRBV3-1,many,TRBJ2-2,NA,CASSQVRRMGNTGELFF,TGTGCCAGCAGCCAAGTTCGGAGAATGGGGAACACCGGGGAGCTGTTTTTT
TRBV29-1,many,TRBJ1-2,NA,CSAPGADF,TGCAGCGCCCCTGGGGCCGACTTC
TRBV6-2/TRBV6-3,few,TRBJ2-1,TRBD2,CASSYPLADLRGHNEQFF,TGTGCCAGCAGTTACCCGCTAGCGGACCTAAGGGGACACAATGAGCAGTTCTTC
TRBV20-1,NA,TRBJ1-2,NA,CSARDRAGGPNGYTF,TGCAGTGCTAGAGATCGGGCTGGGGGGCCGAATGGCTACACCTTC
TRBV7-2,once,TRBJ2-5,NA,CASSWAMQETQYF,TGTGCCAGCAGCTGGGCCATGCAGGAGACCCAGTACTTC
TRBV30,many,TRBJ1-5,NA,CAWSTGRANQPQHF,TGTGCCTGGAGTACAGGGAGGGCCAATCAGCCCCAGCATTTT
TRBV18,many,TRBJ2-3,TRBD2,CASSTRGTSGGTDTQYF,TGTGCCAGCTCCACCCGGGGGACTAGCGGGGGCACAGATACGCAGTATTTT
TRBV10-3,many,TRBJ2-3,NA,CAISFLDLLPLDTQYF,TGTGCCATCAGTTTTCTGGACTTGTTACCCTTAGATACGCAGTATTTT
TRBV5-1,NA,TRBJ2-3,TRBD2,CASSLGSSGGKDTQYF,TGCGCCAGCAGCTTGGGCAGTAGCGGGGGTAAAGATACGCAGTATTTT
TRBV7-2,many,TRBJ2-7,NA,CASSLGPSREQYF,TGTGCCAGCAGCTTAGGACCCTCGCGCGAGCAGTACTTC
TRBV7-2,many,TRBJ2-3,NA,CASSLLSDTQYF,TGTGCCAGCAGCTTGTTATCTGATACGCAGTATTTT
TRBV19,NA,TRBJ1-6,NA,CASRDWTSYNSPLHF,TGTGCCAGTAGGGATTGGACAAGTTATAATTCACCCCTCCACTTT
TRBV27,NA,TRBJ1-2,NA,CASGSSTPNARYGYTF,TGTGCCAGCGGCTCTTCGACACCCAATGCGAGATATGGCTACACCTTC
TRBV20-1,few,TRBJ1-4,TRBD1,CSASSTGDPNEKLFF,TGCAGTGCTAGCTCCACAGGGGACCCTAATGAAAAACTGTTTTTT
TRBV7-8,NA,TRBJ2-2,TRBD1,CASSWPGTGTGELFF,TGTGCCAGCAGCTGGCCCGGGACAGGGACCGGGGAGCTGTTTTTT
TRBV5-6,many,TRBJ1-6,NA,CASRAGQDNSPLHF,TGTGCCAGCAGAGCCGGACAAGATAATTCACCCCTCCACTTT
TRBV30,many,TRBJ1-3,NA,CAWSVWQFLSGNTIYF,TGTGCCTGGAGTGTATGGCAGTTCCTCTCTGGAAACACCATATATTTT
TRBV29-1,many,TRBJ1-1,NA,CSVDVAGNTEAFF,TGCAGCGTTGATGTCGCAGGGAACACTGAAGCTTTCTTT
TRBV29-1,few,TRBJ1-5,NA,CSVKTGSNQPQHF,TGCAGCGTAAAGACAGGTAGCAATCAGCCCCAGCATTTT
TRBV12-3/TRBV12-4,few,TRBJ1-5,NA,CASSLQNSNQPQHF,TGTGCCAGCAGTTTACAGAATAGCAATCAGCCCCAGCATTTT
TRBV6-5,many,TRBJ2-2,NA,CASSYSKANTGELFF,TGTGCCAGCAGTTACTCGAAGGCGAACACCGGGGAGCTGTTTTTT